This T cell receptor beta chain emerged from a study of CD8+CD57+ T cells in acquired aplastic anemia. Those patients picked for sequencing had displayed CD8+CD57+ cell expansion on flow cytometry. At least ten counts were recorded for this clonotype. Genomic DNA served as template for TCR beta VDJ and CDR3 profiling. TCRdb ran MiXCR on the reads and lists one entry per CDR3 protein. The sample consists of more than 150,000 distinct CDR3 sequences, 40% to 50% of them appearing once. V was trimmed by 0 bases and J by 4 bases, leaving 13 bases between them. The CDR3 has 15 residues. Germline-derived CDR1 and CDR2 are LGHNA and YNFKEQ.

The receptor was derived from a human donor with aplastic anemia. Material: sorted CD4+, CD8+, or CD8+CD57+ T cells (not recorded which) from PBMCs. The V and J genes are TRBV4-2 and TRBJ2-7; D is tentatively TRBD1 or TRBD2 (6 bases each). In DNA form, the CDR3 reads TGTGCCAGCAGCCAAGAACGGGGGCGCCAATACGAGCAGTACTTC. Amino acid sequence: CASSQERGRQYEQYF.